Listed below are T cell receptor beta chains from one sample, sequenced in a study of cytomegalovirus exposure and HLA in healthy donors. Profiled with immunoSEQ multiplex PCR; TCRdb holds only in-frame clones, not every one. The table records roughly 120,000 clones, under 90% of them present only once. The source material was PBMCs. Source of these receptors: a young woman in good health and CMV-seronegative. CDR3s include the opening cysteine and the closing phenylalanine or tryptophan. A D gene is named only where the DNA matches it firmly. Size is omitted from some rows. Given values are once, few, many or a class for expanded clones.

d_call	j_call	clone_size	cdr3_length	v_call	cdr3_nt	cdr3_aa
TRBD2	TRBJ2-1	NA	16	TRBV15	TGTGCCACCAGGCCAGGTGGAGCGGGGGGCCGCGATGAGCAGTTCTTC	CATRPGGAGGRDEQFF
TRBD1	TRBJ2-2	NA	16	TRBV13	TGTGCCAGCAGCTTAGGACAGGGGATGAGGACCGGGGAGCTGTTTTTT	CASSLGQGMRTGELFF
TRBD1	TRBJ1-1	NA	13	TRBV6-1	TGTGCCAGCAGGACAGGGACAGACACTGAAGCTTTCTTT	CASRTGTDTEAFF
TRBD2	TRBJ2-5	few	16	TRBV6-1	TGTGCCAGCAGTGAAGGAGCGGGAGGGCCGTGGGAGACCCAGTACTTC	CASSEGAGGPWETQYF
NA	TRBJ1-5	NA	13	TRBV6-5	TGTGCCAGCAGTTACCTCGGCAATCAGCCCCAGCATTTT	CASSYLGNQPQHF
TRBD1	TRBJ1-1	few	12	TRBV6-1	TGTGCCAGCAGGGTTTACAGGGGAACAGCTTTCTTT	CASRVYRGTAFF
NA	TRBJ1-1	NA	14	TRBV5-1	TGCGCCAGCAGCTTGACCGGGGGTGGCACTGAAGCTTTCTTT	CASSLTGGGTEAFF
TRBD2	TRBJ2-7	NA	17	TRBV7-9	TGTGCCAGCAGCCCAGAGGTAATGGAGCGGGGCTCCTACGAGCAGTACTTC	CASSPEVMERGSYEQYF
NA	TRBJ2-3	NA	14	TRBV11-2	TGTGCCAGCAGCTTCACTCCGAGTCAAGATACGCAGTATTTT	CASSFTPSQDTQYF
NA	TRBJ1-5	NA	14	TRBV30	TGTGCCTGGAGTGGTCGGCGGGTGGATCAGCCCCAGCATTTT	CAWSGRRVDQPQHF
NA	TRBJ1-1	NA	13	TRBV7-9	TGTGCCAGCAGCTCATCTACAACAGAGGAAGCTTTCTTT	CASSSSTTEEAFF
NA	TRBJ1-1	NA	17	TRBV4-1	TGCGCCAGCAGAGCGGCCAAATTGACTCAAGCGGACACTGAAGCTTTCTTT	CASRAAKLTQADTEAFF
TRBD1	TRBJ1-6	NA	15	TRBV7-9	TGTGCCAGCAGAGCTGGACAGGGGGTCGCATTTCCCCTCCACTTT	CASRAGQGVAFPLHF
NA	TRBJ1-2	NA	13	TRBV11-3	TGTGCCAGCAGCCCTGGACAGAATCATGGCTACACCTTC	CASSPGQNHGYTF
NA	TRBJ2-3	NA	16	TRBV15	TGTGCCACCAGCACTCCAGGGGGGCTTGGCACAGATACGCAGTATTTT	CATSTPGGLGTDTQYF
NA	TRBJ1-6	NA	16	TRBV7-2	TGTGCCAGCAGCTCGCTTCCGGTTGGGGGCAGATCACCCCTCCACTTT	CASSSLPVGGRSPLHF
NA	TRBJ2-7	once	14	TRBV11-2	TGTGCCAGCAGAGAAACCCGGAGGGGCTACGAGCAGTACTTC	CASRETRRGYEQYF
NA	TRBJ1-2	NA	13	TRBV7-6	TGTGCCAGCAGCTTGGCGGGGAACTATGGCTACACCTTC	CASSLAGNYGYTF
TRBD1	TRBJ1-2	NA	19	TRBV2	TGTGCCAGCAGTGAAGCTTCGTTAGACAGGGCGTACTCTGGCTATGGCTACACCTTC	CASSEASLDRAYSGYGYTF
NA	TRBJ2-3	NA	14	TRBV9	TGTGCCAGCAGCGAAGGACAGTCCCCAGATACGCAGTATTTT	CASSEGQSPDTQYF
NA	TRBJ1-1	NA	15	TRBV7-9	TGTGCCAGCAGCTTATGGCAGGGCTTGGATACTGAAGCTTTCTTT	CASSLWQGLDTEAFF
NA	TRBJ1-1	NA	17	TRBV7-9	TGTGCCAGCAGCTTAGACCCCGGGGGGGCGGGGATCACTGAAGCTTTCTTT	CASSLDPGGAGITEAFF
NA	TRBJ1-2	NA	14	TRBV15	TGTGCCACCAGCCTAGCGGGCACATCGGGGGGCTACACCTTC	CATSLAGTSGGYTF
NA	TRBJ2-1	NA	19	TRBV11-2	TGTGCCAGCAGCCCACCCCCCCGGGGTCGGGGAAGCACTCTCAATGAGCAGTTCTTC	CASSPPPRGRGSTLNEQFF
NA	TRBJ2-1	NA	14	TRBV5-1	TGCGCCAGCAGCTTAGGGAGAGGGTCCAATGAGCAGTTCTTC	CASSLGRGSNEQFF
NA	TRBJ1-2	NA	15	TRBV11-3	TGTGCCAGCAGCTCCAGGGGAGGGGGGACCTATGGCTACACCTTC	CASSSRGGGTYGYTF
NA	TRBJ1-3	NA	16	TRBV28	TGTGCCAGCAGTTTTAGGACAGAATTTAGTAGAAACACCATATATTTT	CASSFRTEFSRNTIYF
TRBD1	TRBJ1-5	NA	15	TRBV7-9	TGTGCCAGCAGCTTGGGGACAGAGCTCAATCAGCCCCAGCATTTT	CASSLGTELNQPQHF
NA	TRBJ1-1	NA	18	TRBV4-1	TGCGCCAGCAGCCACGGTTACCGACATGAACATACTGAAATGGAAGCTTTCTTT	CASSHGYRHEHTEMEAFF
TRBD1	TRBJ1-5	NA	15	TRBV19	TGTGCCAGTAGTAACACAGGGGGCGGCAATCAGCCCCAGCATTTT	CASSNTGGGNQPQHF
NA	TRBJ1-1	NA	14	TRBV5-5	TGTGCCAGCAGCCCCCGGGACACCTACACTGAAGCTTTCTTT	CASSPRDTYTEAFF
NA	TRBJ1-3	NA	11	TRBV2	TGTGCCCAACCCCGGGGAGACACCATATATTTT	CAQPRGDTIYF
NA	TRBJ1-5	NA	16	TRBV4-1	TGCGCCAGCAGCCAAGAAGTGGGGGGGGGAAATCAGCCCCAGCATTTT	CASSQEVGGGNQPQHF
TRBD1	TRBJ2-4	NA	13	TRBV6-6	TGTGCCAGCACAAGACAGGGTTCGAACATTCAGTACTTC	CASTRQGSNIQYF
TRBD1	TRBJ1-4	NA	14	TRBV6-1	TGTGCCAGCAGGTCCCCGGGACAGAATGAAAAACTGTTTTTT	CASRSPGQNEKLFF
TRBD1	TRBJ1-4	NA	15	TRBV27	TGTGCCAGCGGAAAAAACAGGGGGACTAATGAAAAACTGTTTTTT	CASGKNRGTNEKLFF
TRBD1	TRBJ1-1	NA	13	TRBV5-1	TGCGCCAGCGGCGGACAGGGCGGGACTGAAGCTTTCTTT	CASGGQGGTEAFF
TRBD2	TRBJ2-1	NA	14	TRBV5-1	TGCGCCAGCAGCTCCGGACTAGCGGGAGATGAGCAGTTCTTC	CASSSGLAGDEQFF
NA	TRBJ1-3	once	15	TRBV4-1	TGCGCCAGCAGCCGAGCCCAGGGAAGTGGAAACACCATATATTTT	CASSRAQGSGNTIYF
NA	TRBJ2-3	NA	14	TRBV5-1	TGCGCCAGCAGCCGGTGGGAGCCCACAGATACGCAGTATTTT	CASSRWEPTDTQYF
NA	TRBJ1-2	NA	15	TRBV7-2	TGTGCCAGCAGCTTAGTATCCCCGGCAGCGGGGGGCTACACCTTC	CASSLVSPAAGGYTF
TRBD1	TRBJ2-5	NA	16	TRBV29-1	TGCAGCGTTGACGCGGGGACAGGGACCTACCAAGAGACCCAGTACTTC	CSVDAGTGTYQETQYF
NA	TRBJ2-7	NA	18	TRBV27	TGTGCCAGCAGTTCCGACAGGGTATCTAGCGGGTGGGCACGGGAGCAGTACTTC	CASSSDRVSSGWAREQYF
TRBD2	TRBJ2-1	NA	15	TRBV19	TGTGCCAGTAGTGGGGGGGGGAGCTCCTACAATGAGCAGTTCTTC	CASSGGGSSYNEQFF
TRBD2	TRBJ2-3	NA	16	TRBV19	TGTGCCAGTAGTATTAGAGCTAGCGGGAGTTCAGATACGCAGTATTTT	CASSIRASGSSDTQYF
NA	TRBJ1-1	NA	10	TRBV27	TGTGCCAGCAGGGGCGCTGAAGCTTTCTTT	CASRGAEAFF
NA	TRBJ1-6	NA	15	TRBV7-2	TGTGCCAGCAGCGAAGTGGGCACCGCCGCTTCACCCCTCCACTTT	CASSEVGTAASPLHF
NA	TRBJ2-1	NA	15	TRBV4-1	TGCGCCAGCAGCCAAACCTGGACAGATAGGAATGAGCAGTTCTTC	CASSQTWTDRNEQFF
NA	TRBJ1-4	NA	14	TRBV2	TGTGCCAGCAGTTTCAGGGGATCTAATGAAAAACTGTTTTTT	CASSFRGSNEKLFF
TRBD1	TRBJ1-5	NA	15	TRBV4-2	TGTGCCAGCAGCCAAGCCCGGGACAGGAATCAGCCCCAGCATTTT	CASSQARDRNQPQHF
NA	TRBJ1-2	NA	16	TRBV15	TGTGCCAGCGAGCGGAAACGTGGGGGCCTTAACTATGGCTACACCTTC	CASERKRGGLNYGYTF
NA	TRBJ2-6	NA	15	TRBV10-1	TGCGCCAGCAGTGATGGAGGGGCCGGGGCCAACGTCCTGACTTTC	CASSDGGAGANVLTF
NA	TRBJ1-1	NA	13	TRBV9	TGTGCCAGCAGCGTTCGGCAGGGGATCCCCGCTTTCTTT	CASSVRQGIPAFF